Sequencing of this T cell receptor (beta chain) was carried out in a study of T cells in Graves' hyperthyroidism and ophthalmopathy. Germline lookup yields CDR1 DFQATT and CDR2 SNEGSKA (reference sequence). The ends were cut back, 6 bases at V and 4 bases at J, with 13 bases in the middle. The CDR3 has 14 amino acids. Using RNA transcripts as the source, TCR beta CDR3 regions were amplified. Researchers ran a first-round RT-PCR on the TCR CDR3 using the HTBI primer set. From the multiplex PCR reads, TCRdb called clonotypes with MiXCR, one entry per CDR3 protein. Here the sample spans around 580,000 distinct CDR3 sequences, 40% to 55% being singletons.

Specimen: peripheral blood or thyroid tissue (not recorded which). The sequence came from a woman younger than 35 with Graves' hyperthyroidism. The rearrangement uses TRBV20-1 and TRBJ1-6; D not certain. This CDR3 reads CSASPADYNSPLHF. CDR3 nucleotide sequence: TGCAGTGCCTCACCGGCGGATTATAATTCACCCCTCCACTTT.